This entry is about one T cell receptor (beta chain). As yet, its antigen is unknown. The data stem from a study of vaccination and CD4 T cells after COVID-19. Study in general: Convalescents were six males and four females, two of them Hispanic.

Treatment noted: roughly ten-day PBMC culture with coronavirus spike peptide pools or control peptides (ViraFEST assay). The Oncomine TCR Beta short-read assay was what sequenced the DNA obtained from cultured CD4+ T cells. Genomic DNA extraction was carried out from cultured CD4+ T cells. One entry per CDR3 protein, called by TCRdb with MiXCR from the PCR reads. Of about 10,000 distinct CDR3 sequences in the sample, about 51% were seen once. The TCR comes from a human donor who had recovered from COVID-19. Material for sequencing was CD4+ T cells from blood, cultured in vitro.

The CDR3 DNA reads TGTGCCAGTAGTATAACGAAAACAAGCAATCAGCCCCAGCATTTT. Encoded protein: CASSITKTSNQPQHF. The chain combines TRBV19 with TRBJ1-5; D remains unclear. V was shortened by 2 bases and J by 1 base, with 9 bases between the two germline ends. From germline, CDR1 is LNHDA and CDR2 SQIVND (reference sequence). CDR3 size: 15 residues. Full variable domain (rest looked up from reference TRBV19 and TRBJ1-5): DGGITQSPKYLFRKEGQNVTLSCEQNLNHDAMYWYRQDPGQGLRLIYYSQIVNDFQKGDIAEGYSVSREKKESFPLTVTSAQKNPTAFYLCASSITKTSNQPQHFGDGTRLSIL.